These 28 T cell receptor beta chains share one sample of origin, sequenced in a study of patients and donors after allogeneic stem cell transplantation. TCRdb ran MiXCR on the RT-PCR reads and lists one entry per CDR3 protein. The table lists about a million distinct CDR3 sequences, roughly 17% of them singletons. Specimen: blood, either unsorted or a sorted T cell fraction (not recorded which). The source of these receptors is a human donor who was either an allogeneic HSCT recipient or a stem cell or donor lymphocyte infusion donor (not recorded which). It is not recorded whose cells these are; they may come from a transplant donor.

The rearrangement joins TRBV7-9 to TRBJ2-3; 11 bases match TRBD2. In germline, CDR1 is SEHNR, CDR2 FQNEAQ (reference sequence). There are 17 residues in the CDR3. V was clipped by 5 bases and J by 2 bases; unmatched bases: 9. The DNA for the CDR3 is TGTGCCAGCAGCGCAATATCTAGCGGGAGGACCACAGATACGCAGTATTTT. It yields the protein CASSAISSGRTTDTQYF.

The chain has TRBV27 and TRBJ2-7; TRBD1 aligns across 8 bases. The V gene's germline CDR1 is MNHEY and CDR2 SMNVEV (reference sequence). The CDR3 runs to 14 residues. J was trimmed by 5 bases and V by 3 bases; bases with no gene match: 6. DNA for the CDR3: TGTGCCAGCAGTTTCCTGGACAGGGTTGACGAGCAGTACTTC. This encodes CASSFLDRVDEQYF.

Ten or more counts support this clonotype. The chain combines TRBV7-2 with TRBJ2-7, with a tentative D call TRBD2 (6 bases). The germline CDR1 and CDR2 sequences are SGHTA and FQGNSA. V shed 1 base and J shed 3 bases, with 10 bases lying between them. This CDR3 region has 14 residues. CDR3 sequence reads: CASSLGQGLYEQYF. The CDR3 nucleotides read TGTGCCAGCAGCTTAGGGCAGGGACTCTACGAGCAGTACTTC.

This clonotype was counted at least ten times. This chain joins TRBV12-3 or TRBV12-4 and TRBJ2-3; possibly TRBD1 or TRBD2 for D (5 bases each). CDR3 length equals 14 residues. The V and J ends lost 3 bases and 1 base respectively, with 8 bases between them. CDR3 bases: TGTGCCAGCAGTTTGTTGGGGGGCACAGATACGCAGTATTTT. Amino acids: CASSLLGGTDTQYF.

This clonotype was picked up many times. The CDR3 spells CASSWGTSVVYNEQFF. For the CDR3, the DNA is TGCGCCAGCAGCTGGGGGACTAGCGTAGTATACAATGAGCAGTTCTTC. The V call is TRBV5-1, the J call TRBJ2-1; 10 positions match TRBD2. V was pared by 3 bases and J by 4 bases, with 7 bases of the junction left unmatched. Germline V lookup: CDR1 SGHRS, CDR2 YFSETQ. The CDR3 extends over 16 amino acids.

This clonotype has more than one count but fewer than ten. V usage is TRBV27 and J usage is TRBJ2-7; TRBD2 agrees at 13 bases. The CDR3 loop spans 15 amino acids. V gave up 5 bases and J gave up 3 bases; unmatched junction bases: 4. CDR1 is MNHEY, CDR2 SMNVEV, per germline (reference sequence). The CDR3 coding sequence is TGTGCCAGCAGTCAGGGACTAGCGGGAATCTACGAGCAGTACTTC. Protein product: CASSQGLAGIYEQYF.

The chain uses TRBV12-3 or TRBV12-4 and TRBJ1-5, with D possibly matching TRBD1 (5 bases). Trimming cost V 4 bases and J 7 bases, with 14 bases left between them. This CDR3 is built from 14 residues. CDR3 sequence reads: CASSSEGVSQPQHF. The CDR3 DNA sequence: TGTGCCAGCAGTTCGGAAGGGGTTAGCCAGCCCCAGCATTTT.

This clonotype was seen a few times. This sequence joins TRBV10-3 and TRBJ2-7; TRBD1 or TRBD2 may be the D gene (6 bases each). CDR1 is ENHRY and CDR2 is SYGVKD in the germline V gene. The V end was cut by 6 bases, the J end by 3 bases, with 18 bases between. CDR3 length equals 15 residues. The CDR3 coding sequence is TGTGCCATCAGCAGGGGCGGAGGGACCGTCTACGAGCAGTACTTC. Amino acid sequence: CAISRGGGTVYEQYF.

The V call is TRBV5-6, the J call TRBJ2-1; the match to TRBD2 covers 11 bases. The V segment lost 7 bases and the J segment 4 bases; nucleotides outside the gene matches: 16. CDR1 and CDR2 from the germline V gene are SGHDT and YYEEEE. The CDR3 extends over 18 amino acids. The CDR3, as DNA: TGTGCCAGCCGACGTGACACGGGACTAGCGGAGCCATACAATGAGCAGTTCTTC. It encodes CASRRDTGLAEPYNEQFF.

The rearrangement uses TRBV7-9 and TRBJ1-1, with TRBD1 matching 8 bases. CDR1 SEHNR and CDR2 FQNEAQ come from the germline V gene (reference sequence). Germline trimming cut 5 bases from V and 4 bases from J; bases unmatched to any gene: 6. This CDR3 spans 14 amino acids. The CDR3, as DNA: TGTGCCAGCAGCCCGACAGGGGCGGGCACTGAAGCTTTCTTT. It is translated as CASSPTGAGTEAFF.

The V call is TRBV11-1, the J call TRBJ1-6; 7 positions match TRBD1. The CDR3 loop spans 14 amino acids. V trimming: 4 bases; J trimming: 7 bases; junction bases outside the gene matches: 4. Germline V gene lookup returns CDR1 SGHAT and CDR2 FQDESV (reference sequence). The CDR3 DNA follows: TGTGCCAGCAGCTCGACAGGGACCAATTCACCCCTCCACTTT. Protein: CASSSTGTNSPLHF.

The chain recombines TRBV5-8 with TRBJ2-5, with 13 bases that match TRBD2. Trimming cost V 1 base and J 4 bases; bases outside gene matches: 7. CDR3 length: 17 residues. Germline V gene data show CDR1 as SGHTS and CDR2 as YDEGEE. The CDR3 spells CASSLTKGLAGLETQYF. CDR3 nucleotides: TGTGCCAGCAGCTTGACCAAGGGACTAGCGGGGCTAGAGACCCAGTACTTC.

This clonotype was counted only a few times. The genes are TRBV7-6 and TRBJ2-1; 10 nucleotides agree with TRBD2. This CDR3 comprises 17 residues. Germline V gene lookup returns CDR1 SGHVS and CDR2 FNYEAQ. V gave up 5 bases and J gave up 3 bases; unmatched junction bases: 10. The CDR3 region is CASSPGGLADDYNEQFF. CDR3 sequence (DNA): TGTGCCAGCAGCCCCGGCGGACTAGCGGACGACTACAATGAGCAGTTCTTC.

This clonotype occurred a few times. The chain has TRBV4-3 and TRBJ2-3, with unresolved D. From germline, CDR1 is LGHNA and CDR2 YSLEER. This CDR3 region has 14 residues. Deletions cut 1 base from V and 6 bases from J, with 11 bases between. The CDR3 region has the DNA TGCGCCAGCAGCCAAGTTAGCTATTCGGATACGCAGTATTTT. As protein: CASSQVSYSDTQYF.

This clonotype was detected only a few times. The chain employs TRBV7-9 and TRBJ1-1; 8 bases line up with TRBD1. Germline CDR1 SEHNR, CDR2 FQNEAQ (reference sequence). The CDR3 runs 15 residues. The V gene end was trimmed by 5 bases and the J gene end by 4 bases; junction bases not matched to a gene: 9. In DNA, the CDR3 is TGTGCCAGCAGCGCCGCACAGGGGGTTGGCACTGAAGCTTTCTTT. As protein: CASSAAQGVGTEAFF.

This clonotype has only a few counts. This chain connects TRBV24-1 to TRBJ2-4, with a tentative D call TRBD1 (5 bases). Trimming cost V 3 bases and J 1 base, with 9 bases left between them. The CDR3 has 15 amino acids. CDR1 is KGHDR and CDR2 is SFDVKD in the germline V gene. CDR3 DNA sequence: TGTGCCACCAGTGATGGGGCTCGGGCCAAAAACATTCAGTACTTC. This encodes CATSDGARAKNIQYF.

Regarding this clonotype: A read error may be the cause here, since a much bigger clone is one base away. This chain connects TRBV12-3 or TRBV12-4 to TRBJ2-5; D assignment may be TRBD1 or TRBD2 (6 bases each). This CDR3 contains 14 residues. Trimming left V 7 bases short and J 7 bases short, with 19 bases between. CDR3 DNA sequence: TGTGCCAGCACCCCCCGGGGGCTTGGGGGGACCCAGTACTTC. Its protein is CASTPRGLGGTQYF.

The V gene is TRBV28, the J gene TRBJ2-5; TRBD1 matches 10 bases. V was pared by 4 bases and J by 4 bases, with 9 bases of the junction left unmatched. The CDR3 has 16 amino acids. Per germline, CDR1 MDHEN and CDR2 SYDVKM. CDR3 nucleotide sequence: TGTGCCAGCAGTTCCCCAAGGACAGGGGGTTTAGAGACCCAGTACTTC. Encoded protein: CASSSPRTGGLETQYF.

The chain uses TRBV7-2 and TRBJ2-3, with 7 positions matching TRBD2. The V segment lost 2 bases and the J segment 2 bases; nucleotides outside the gene matches: 4. The germline V gene has CDR1 SGHTA and CDR2 FQGNSA. The CDR3 totals 15 residues. Here the CDR3 DNA reads TGTGCCAGCAGCTTATGGGACTACCCCACAGATACGCAGTATTTT. Its translation: CASSLWDYPTDTQYF.

This clonotype was counted a few times. The chain links TRBV15 to TRBJ2-1; 8 positions agree with TRBD2. Germline trimming cut 0 bases from V and 9 bases from J; bases unmatched to any gene: 7. This CDR3 spans 15 amino acids. In germline, CDR1 is LNHNV, CDR2 YYDKDF (reference sequence). In DNA, the CDR3 is TGTGCCACCAGCAGAGATTCCAGCGGGAGAGGTGAGCAGTTCTTC. Amino acid sequence: CATSRDSSGRGEQFF.

This clonotype was found many times. The J gene is TRBJ1-5, the V gene TRBV12-3 or TRBV12-4; the D is unclear. CDR3 length equals 18 residues. V dropped 3 bases and J dropped 1 base, with 19 bases sitting between them. The CDR3 sequence is CASSFLENRPASNQPQHF. In nucleotides, the CDR3 is TGTGCCAGCAGTTTCTTGGAGAACCGCCCCGCGAGCAATCAGCCCCAGCATTTT.

V and J are TRBV20-1 and TRBJ1-1; D gene uncertain. Germline-derived CDR1 and CDR2 are DFQATT and SNEGSKA (reference sequence). The CDR3 is made up of 10 amino acids. In nucleotides, the CDR3 is TGCAAAGCCAGAGGCACTGAAGCTTTCTTT. Protein product: CKARGTEAFF.

This clonotype was seen ten or more times. The chain uses TRBV29-1 and TRBJ1-1; maybe TRBD1 (6 bases). Germline V CDR1 and CDR2: SQVTM, ANQGSEA. This CDR3 spans 14 amino acids. V lost 3 bases, J lost 0 bases, and 11 bases lay in between. In DNA, the CDR3 is TGCAGCGTTGATCTGACAGGTTTGAACACTGAAGCTTTCTTT. Translation: CSVDLTGLNTEAFF. The entire variable domain, with the rest obtained from reference TRBV29-1 and TRBJ1-1, is as follows: SAVISQKPSRDICQRGTSLTIQCQVDSQVTMMFWYRQQPGQSLTLIATANQGSEATYESGFVIDKFPISRPNLTFSTLTVSNMSPEDSSIYLCSVDLTGLNTEAFFGQGTRLTVV.

The chain carries TRBV14 and TRBJ1-3; D is ambiguous. CDR1 SGHDN and CDR2 FVKESK come from the germline V gene. The V gene lost 0 bases and the J gene lost 0 bases, with 9 bases spanning the gap. This CDR3 is built from 16 residues. The CDR3 region is CASSQDLPTSGNTIYF. CDR3 DNA sequence: TGTGCCAGCAGCCAAGATCTTCCGACCTCTGGAAACACCATATATTTT.

The rearrangement joins TRBV20-1 to TRBJ2-1; TRBD2 aligns across 11 bases. This CDR3 is built from 16 residues. The germline V gene encodes CDR1 DFQATT and CDR2 SNEGSKA (reference sequence). V shed 3 bases, J shed 6 bases, and the junction held 10 bases outside the gene matches. CDR3 region: CSASPIAGGPVNEQFF. As DNA, the CDR3 is TGCAGTGCTAGTCCCATAGCGGGGGGGCCGGTCAATGAGCAGTTCTTC.

There are a few counts of this clonotype. The rearrangement joins TRBV12-3 or TRBV12-4 to TRBJ1-2; TRBD1 is a possible D gene (6 bases). This CDR3 is built from 15 residues. V lost 6 bases and J lost 5, with 19 bases in between. CDR3 loop: CASSLLPEGGYGYTF. DNA of the CDR3: TGTGCCAGCAGCTTGCTCCCGGAGGGGGGTTATGGCTACACCTTC.

This chain joins TRBV12-3 or TRBV12-4 and TRBJ2-2; D unclear. The CDR3 is 14 residues long. V lost 6 bases and J lost 1, with 9 bases in between. For the CDR3, the DNA is TGTGCCAGCAGCGAGCACGGGAACACCGGGGAGCTGTTTTTT. Translating it yields CASSEHGNTGELFF.

This clonotype occurred a few times. The chain joins TRBV27 to TRBJ2-7; a possible D gene is TRBD1 (6 bases). There are 15 residues in the CDR3. Germline CDR1 is MNHEY and CDR2 is SMNVEV (reference sequence). Trimming left V 4 bases short and J 2 bases short, with 15 bases between. DNA of the CDR3: TGTGCCAGCAGTTCGCCGAACAGGGTCACCTACGAGCAGTACTTC. Its protein product is CASSSPNRVTYEQYF.